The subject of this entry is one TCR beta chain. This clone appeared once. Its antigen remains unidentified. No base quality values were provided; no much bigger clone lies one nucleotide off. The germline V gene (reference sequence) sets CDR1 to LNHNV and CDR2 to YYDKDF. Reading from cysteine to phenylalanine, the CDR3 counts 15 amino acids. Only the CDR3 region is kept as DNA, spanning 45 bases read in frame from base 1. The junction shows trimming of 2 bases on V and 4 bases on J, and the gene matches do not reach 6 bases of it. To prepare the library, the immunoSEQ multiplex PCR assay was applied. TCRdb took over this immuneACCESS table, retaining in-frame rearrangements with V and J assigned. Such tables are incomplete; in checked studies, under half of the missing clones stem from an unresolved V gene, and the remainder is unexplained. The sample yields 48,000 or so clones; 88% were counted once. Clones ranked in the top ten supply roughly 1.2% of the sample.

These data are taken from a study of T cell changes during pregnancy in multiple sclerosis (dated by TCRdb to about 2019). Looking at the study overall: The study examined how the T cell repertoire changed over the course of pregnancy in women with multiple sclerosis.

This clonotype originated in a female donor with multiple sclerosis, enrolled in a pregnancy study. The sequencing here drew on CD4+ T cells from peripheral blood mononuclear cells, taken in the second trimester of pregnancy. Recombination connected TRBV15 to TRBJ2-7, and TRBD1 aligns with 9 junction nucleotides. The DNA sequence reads TGTGCCACCAGCAGAAGACAGGACAGGGGTTACGAGCAGTACTTC. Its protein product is CATSRRQDRGYEQYF.